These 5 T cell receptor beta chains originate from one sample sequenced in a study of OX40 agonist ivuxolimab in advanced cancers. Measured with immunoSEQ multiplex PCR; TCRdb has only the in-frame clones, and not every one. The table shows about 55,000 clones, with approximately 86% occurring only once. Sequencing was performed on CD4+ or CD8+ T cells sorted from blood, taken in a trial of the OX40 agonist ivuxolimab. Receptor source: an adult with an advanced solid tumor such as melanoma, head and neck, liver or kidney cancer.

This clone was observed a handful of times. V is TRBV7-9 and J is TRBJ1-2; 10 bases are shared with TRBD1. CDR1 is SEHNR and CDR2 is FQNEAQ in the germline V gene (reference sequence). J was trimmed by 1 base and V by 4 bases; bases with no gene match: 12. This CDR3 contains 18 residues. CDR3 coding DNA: TGTGCCAGCAGCTCAACCGGGACAGGGGACAGCATTAACTATGGCTACACCTTC. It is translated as CASSSTGTGDSINYGYTF.

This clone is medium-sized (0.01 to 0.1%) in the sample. CDR3 residues: CASSLYGTLNQPQHF. The CDR3 region has the DNA TGTGCCAGCAGTTTATACGGGACACTAAATCAGCCCCAGCATTTT. The chain carries TRBV27 and TRBJ1-5, with TRBD1 as a possible D gene (6 bases). Per germline, CDR1 MNHEY and CDR2 SMNVEV (reference sequence). Deletions cut 1 base from V and 4 bases from J, with 11 bases between. The CDR3 is made up of 15 amino acids.

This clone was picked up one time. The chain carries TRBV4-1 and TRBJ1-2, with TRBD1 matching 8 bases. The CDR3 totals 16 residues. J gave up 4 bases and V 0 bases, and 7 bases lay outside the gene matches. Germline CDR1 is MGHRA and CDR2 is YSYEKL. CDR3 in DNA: TGCGCCAGCAGCCAAGATGCCCAGGGGGCTGGCTATGGCTACACCTTC. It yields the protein CASSQDAQGAGYGYTF.

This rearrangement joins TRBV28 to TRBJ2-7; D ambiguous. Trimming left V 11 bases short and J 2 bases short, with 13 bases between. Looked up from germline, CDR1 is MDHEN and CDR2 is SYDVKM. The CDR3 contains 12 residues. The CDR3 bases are TGTGCCGTAGGACCCTCCACCTACGAGCAGTACTTC. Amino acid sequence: CAVGPSTYEQYF.

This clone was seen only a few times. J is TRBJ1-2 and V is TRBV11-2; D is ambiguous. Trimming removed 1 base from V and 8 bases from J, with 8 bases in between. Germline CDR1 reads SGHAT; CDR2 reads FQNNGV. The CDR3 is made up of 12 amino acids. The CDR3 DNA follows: TGTGCCAGCAGCTTAGCTCTGAGGGGCTACACCTTC. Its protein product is CASSLALRGYTF.